This TCR beta chain appears in the sequencing data of a study of shared clonotypes between healthy human individuals. Study findings and constraints: Sharing of clonotypes among donors was expected to vary with sequencing depth. Blood was the only sampled material, and tissue repertoires likely differ.

The run depth of the assay was deep. Per the original methods: ImmunoSEQ junction-only sequences lacked quality scores, so their filtering differed. TCRdb's table, derived via immunoSEQ multiplex PCR, lists solely in-frame clones and lacks some. For V, J and clone size, that table is used; D and trimming come from the DNA. The data show about 480,000 clones, with around 79% seen just once and around 12% held by the top ten. CDR1 and CDR2 (germline): MNHNS, SASEGT. The CDR3 loop spans 16 amino acids. The V and J ends lost 2 bases and 5 bases, in that order; junction bases with no gene match: 5. Concerning this clone: Its cognate antigen is unknown.

Material for sequencing was PBMCs. This chain connects TRBV6-1 to TRBJ2-3; 12 bases are a match to TRBD2. The TCR comes from a middle-aged woman in good health. Some clones in this sample may be carry-over from other donors' samples. CDR3 nucleotides: TGTGCCAGCAGTGAACTAGCGGGAGGGCCTTTAGATACGCAGTATTTT. Its translation: CASSELAGGPLDTQYF.